The clone carrying this TCR beta chain has only a few counts. TCR beta VDJ and CDR3 profiles were obtained from a genomic DNA template. TCRdb reprocessed the reads via MiXCR and lists one record per CDR3 protein. Of fewer than 250,000 distinct CDR3 sequences detected, around half appear once; the ten largest clones hold over 7.5%. This sample is drawn from a study of CD8+CD57+ T cells in acquired aplastic anemia. CD8+CD57+ cell expansion, shown by flow cytometry, had occurred in the patients selected for sequencing. CDR1 is GTSNPN, CDR2 SVGIG, per germline (reference sequence). The CDR3 is made up of 13 amino acids. V lost 0 bases and J 6 bases, leaving 11 bases between the germline ends.

The clonotype was recovered from a human donor with aplastic anemia. The sample was sorted CD4+, CD8+, or CD8+CD57+ T cells (not recorded which) from PBMCs. The rearrangement uses TRBV30 and TRBJ1-1; D remains ambiguous. CDR3 sequence: CAWSVVGGAEAFF. CDR3 DNA: TGTGCCTGGAGTGTCGTGGGCGGGGCTGAAGCTTTCTTT. Drawing the rest from reference TRBV30 and TRBJ1-1, the complete variable domain is SQTIHQWPATLVQPVGSPLSLECTVEGTSNPNLYWYRQAAGRGLQLLFYSVGIGQISSEVPQNLSASRPQDRQFILSSKKLLLSDSGFYLCAWSVVGGAEAFFGQGTRLTVV.